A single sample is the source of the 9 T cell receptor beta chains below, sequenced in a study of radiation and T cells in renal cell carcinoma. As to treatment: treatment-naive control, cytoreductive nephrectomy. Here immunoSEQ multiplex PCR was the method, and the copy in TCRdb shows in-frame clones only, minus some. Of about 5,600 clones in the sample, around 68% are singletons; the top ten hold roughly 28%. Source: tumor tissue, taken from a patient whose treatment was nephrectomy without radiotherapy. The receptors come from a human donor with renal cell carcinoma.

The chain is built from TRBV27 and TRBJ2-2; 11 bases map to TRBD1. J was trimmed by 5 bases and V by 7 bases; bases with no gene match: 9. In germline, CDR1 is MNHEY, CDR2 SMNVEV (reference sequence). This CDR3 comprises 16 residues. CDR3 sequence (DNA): TGTGCCAGCACCGCCGGACAGGGGGCCCGGACCGGGGAGCTGTTTTTT. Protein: CASTAGQGARTGELFF.

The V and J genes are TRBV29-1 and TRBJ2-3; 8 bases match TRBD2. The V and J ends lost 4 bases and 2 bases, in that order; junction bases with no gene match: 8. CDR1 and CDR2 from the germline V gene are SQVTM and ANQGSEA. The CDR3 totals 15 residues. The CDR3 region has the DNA TGCAGCGTTGCCTTTAGTAGCGGGAACACAGATACGCAGTATTTT. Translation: CSVAFSSGNTDTQYF.

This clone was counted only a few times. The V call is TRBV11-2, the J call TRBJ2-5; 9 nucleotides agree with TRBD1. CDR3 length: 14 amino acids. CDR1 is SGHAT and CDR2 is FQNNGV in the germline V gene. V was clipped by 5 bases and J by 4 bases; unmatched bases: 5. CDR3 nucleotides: TGTGCCAGCAGCCCAGGACAGGGGCGAGAGACCCAGTACTTC. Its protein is CASSPGQGRETQYF.

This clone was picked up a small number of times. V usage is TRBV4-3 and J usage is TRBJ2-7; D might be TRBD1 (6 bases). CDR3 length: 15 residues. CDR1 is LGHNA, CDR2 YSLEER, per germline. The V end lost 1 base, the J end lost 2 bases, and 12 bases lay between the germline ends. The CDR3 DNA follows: TGCGCCAGCAGCCAAGTACAGGGAATCCCCTACGAGCAGTACTTC. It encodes CASSQVQGIPYEQYF.

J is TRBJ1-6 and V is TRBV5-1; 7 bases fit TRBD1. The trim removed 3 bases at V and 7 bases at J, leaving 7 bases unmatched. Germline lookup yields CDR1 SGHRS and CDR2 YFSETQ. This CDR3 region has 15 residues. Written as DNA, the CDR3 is TGCGCCAGCAGCTCCCTAACAGGGGTAAATTCACCCCTCCACTTT. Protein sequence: CASSSLTGVNSPLHF.

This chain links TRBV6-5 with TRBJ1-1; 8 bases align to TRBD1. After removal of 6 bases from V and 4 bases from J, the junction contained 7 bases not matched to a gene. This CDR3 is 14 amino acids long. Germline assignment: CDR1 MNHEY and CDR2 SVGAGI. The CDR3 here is CASRRQGTGTEAFF. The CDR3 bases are TGTGCCAGCAGGCGACAGGGGACCGGCACTGAAGCTTTCTTT.

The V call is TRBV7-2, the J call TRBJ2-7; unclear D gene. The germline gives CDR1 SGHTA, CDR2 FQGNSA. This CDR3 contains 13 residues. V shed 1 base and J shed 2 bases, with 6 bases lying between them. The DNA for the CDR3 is TGTGCCAGCAGCTTAGACGGGCCCTACGAGCAGTACTTC. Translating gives CASSLDGPYEQYF.

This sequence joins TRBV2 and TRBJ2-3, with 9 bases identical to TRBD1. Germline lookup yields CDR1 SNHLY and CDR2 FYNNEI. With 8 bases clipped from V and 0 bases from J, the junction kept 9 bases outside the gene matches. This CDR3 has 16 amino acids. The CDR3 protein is CASYLGQGFSTDTQYF. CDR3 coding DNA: TGTGCCAGCTACCTGGGACAGGGCTTTAGCACAGATACGCAGTATTTT.

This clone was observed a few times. The CDR3 sequence is CASSEGGRRNTGELFF. The DNA of the CDR3 is TGTGCCAGCAGTGAAGGCGGGAGGCGGAACACCGGGGAGCTGTTTTTT. The chain recombines TRBV2 with TRBJ2-2, with TRBD2 matching over 8 bases. The germline CDR1 and CDR2 sequences are SNHLY and FYNNEI. With V trimmed by 1 base and J by 1 base, 2 bases remained unmatched. The CDR3 covers 16 residues.